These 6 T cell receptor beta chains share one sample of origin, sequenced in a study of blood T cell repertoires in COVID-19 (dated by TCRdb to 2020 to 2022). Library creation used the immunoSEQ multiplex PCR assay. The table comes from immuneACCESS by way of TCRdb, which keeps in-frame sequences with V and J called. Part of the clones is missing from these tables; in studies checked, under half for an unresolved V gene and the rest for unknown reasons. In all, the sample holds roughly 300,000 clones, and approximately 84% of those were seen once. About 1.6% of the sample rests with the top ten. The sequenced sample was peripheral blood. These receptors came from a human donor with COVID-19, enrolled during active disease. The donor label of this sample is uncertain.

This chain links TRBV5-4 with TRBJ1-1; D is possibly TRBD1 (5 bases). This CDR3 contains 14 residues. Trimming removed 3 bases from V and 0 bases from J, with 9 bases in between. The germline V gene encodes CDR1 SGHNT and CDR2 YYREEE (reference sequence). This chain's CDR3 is CASSSGSMNTEAFF. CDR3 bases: TGTGCCAGCAGCTCAGGGTCCATGAACACTGAAGCTTTCTTT.

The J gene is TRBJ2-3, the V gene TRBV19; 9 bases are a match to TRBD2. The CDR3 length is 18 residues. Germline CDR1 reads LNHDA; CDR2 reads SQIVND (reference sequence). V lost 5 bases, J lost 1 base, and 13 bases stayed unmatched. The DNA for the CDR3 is TGTGCCAGTAGTTTGCGGACTAGCGTCATCTGGGGCACAGATACGCAGTATTTT. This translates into CASSLRTSVIWGTDTQYF.

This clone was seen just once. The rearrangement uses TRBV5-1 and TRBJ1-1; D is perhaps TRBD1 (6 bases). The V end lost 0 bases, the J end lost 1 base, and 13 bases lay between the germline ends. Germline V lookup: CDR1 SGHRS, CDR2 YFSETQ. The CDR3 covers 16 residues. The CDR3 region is CASSLEGGAGNTEAFF. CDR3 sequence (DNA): TGCGCCAGCAGCTTGGAAGGGGGGGCCGGGAACACTGAAGCTTTCTTT.

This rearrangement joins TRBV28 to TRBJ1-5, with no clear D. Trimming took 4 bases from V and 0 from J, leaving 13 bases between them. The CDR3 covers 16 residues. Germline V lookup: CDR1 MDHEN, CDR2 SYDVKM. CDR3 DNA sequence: TGTGCCAGCAGTTGGCCCGGCGGCTATAGCAATCAGCCCCAGCATTTT. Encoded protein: CASSWPGGYSNQPQHF.

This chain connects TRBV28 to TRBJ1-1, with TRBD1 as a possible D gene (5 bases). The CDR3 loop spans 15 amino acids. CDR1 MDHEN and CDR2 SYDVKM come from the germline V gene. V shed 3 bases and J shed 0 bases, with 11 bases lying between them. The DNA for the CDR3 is TGTGCCAGCAGTTTGGTGCAGGGATTGAACACTGAAGCTTTCTTT. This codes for CASSLVQGLNTEAFF.

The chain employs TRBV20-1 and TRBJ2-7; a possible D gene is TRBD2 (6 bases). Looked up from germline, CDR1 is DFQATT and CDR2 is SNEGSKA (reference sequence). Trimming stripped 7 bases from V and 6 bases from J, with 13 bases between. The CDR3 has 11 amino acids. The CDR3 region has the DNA TGCAGTGGAACTAGCTATTCCGAGCAGTACTTC. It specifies CSGTSYSEQYF.